The present T cell receptor beta chain was sequenced within a study of cytomegalovirus exposure and HLA in healthy donors. On the study more broadly: Genetic ancestry analysis placed over 65% of the 398 donors that were genotyped in the Caucasian-associated cluster. General observations from the study: The likely explanation for a cluster of highly shared sequence variants was sequencing artifact.

PCR amplification relied on 60 Vbeta primers (plus 13 Jbeta primers). Using immunoSEQ multiplex PCR, the repertoire was profiled, and TCRdb retains in-frame clones only, with some absent. The sample lists about 110,000 clones, approximately 74% occurring once. In germline, CDR1 is PRHDT, CDR2 FYEKMQ (reference sequence). V trimming: 5 bases; J trimming: 7 bases; junction bases outside the gene matches: 8. The CDR3 has 14 residues. Donors were ostensibly healthy at sampling, although undocumented immune exposures were probable. Concerning this clone: The target antigen is unknown.

The origin of this receptor is a woman aged 35 to 49 in good health and CMV-seropositive. V is TRBV13 and J is TRBJ2-7; 10 nucleotides line up with TRBD1. Sequenced material: PBMCs. The DNA for the CDR3 is TGTGCCAGCAGCAAGGGGACAGGGGTGGAGGAGCAGTACTTC. It yields the protein CASSKGTGVEEQYF.